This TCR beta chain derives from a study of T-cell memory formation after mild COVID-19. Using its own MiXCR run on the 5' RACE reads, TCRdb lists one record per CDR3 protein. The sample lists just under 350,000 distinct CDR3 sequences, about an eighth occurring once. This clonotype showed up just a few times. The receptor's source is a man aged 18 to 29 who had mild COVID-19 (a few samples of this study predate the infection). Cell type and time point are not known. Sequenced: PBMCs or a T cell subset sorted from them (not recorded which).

The CDR3 DNA follows: TGTGCCAGCAGCCGCGGGGGGAGTGACAATGAGCAGTTCTTC. This translates into CASSRGGSDNEQFF. The chain is built from TRBV4-2 and TRBJ2-1, with TRBD2 matching over 8 bases. Germline assignment: CDR1 LGHNA and CDR2 YNFKEQ. The CDR3 loop spans 14 amino acids. Trimming removed 4 bases from V and 5 bases from J; junction bases left unmatched: 4.